Each of the 26 T cell receptor beta chains below was sequenced from the same sample in a study of T cells in Graves' hyperthyroidism and ophthalmopathy (dated by TCRdb to the late 2010s). Library creation used multiplex PCR. The sample was run on an Illumina HiSeq 2000. Amplification of TCR beta CDR3 regions was carried out from RNA transcripts. The TCR CDR3 was subjected to a first round of RT-PCR using the HTBI primer set and the Qiagen OneStep RT-PCR kit. In-frame beta chains were kept once TCRdb had trimmed the public reads at Q25 with fastp and called clones with MiXCR. Rows are combined by CDR3 protein, so each entry shows the most common genes and DNA. The sample profile shows about 420,000 distinct CDR3 sequences; approximately 14% of them were found once. 7.5% to 9% of the sample comes from the top ten. Input material: blood. The origin of the receptors is a woman between 18 and 29 years old with Graves' hyperthyroidism.

For this clonotype: This may stem from a read error, because a much larger clone lies one nucleotide away. The chain combines TRBV5-6 with TRBJ2-2, with no clear D. The CDR3 has 14 residues. Germline assignment: CDR1 SGHDT and CDR2 YYEEEE. V lost 3 bases and J lost 6, with 12 bases in between. This CDR3 is CASSSELLAGELFF. CDR3 coding DNA: TGTGCCAGCAGCTCCGAGTTATTGGCCGGGGAGCTGTTTTTT.

The genes are TRBV5-1 and TRBJ2-2; TRBD1 might be the D (6 bases). The CDR3 totals 16 residues. Germline CDR1 is SGHRS and CDR2 is YFSETQ. V lost 3 bases to trimming and J lost 3 bases, with 15 bases between them. CDR3 bases: TGCGCCAGCAGCTGGGGCCCAGGGGTAGACACCGGGGAGCTGTTTTTT. This encodes CASSWGPGVDTGELFF.

Ten or more counts support this clonotype. The gene calls are TRBV18 and TRBJ1-1; D may be TRBD1 (5 bases). The CDR3 totals 16 residues. Trimming took 0 bases from V and 2 from J, leaving 13 bases between them. The V gene's germline CDR1 is KGHSH and CDR2 LQKENI. CDR3 region: CASSPPSAGRNTEAFF. DNA for the CDR3: TGTGCCAGCTCACCACCCTCGGCGGGGCGCAACACTGAAGCTTTCTTT.

The table lists this clonotype with many counts. This rearrangement joins TRBV6-2 or TRBV6-3 to TRBJ2-2; D remains unclear. The V gene's germline CDR1 is MNHEY and CDR2 SVGEGT. Between the trimmed V and J ends, which lost 0 bases and 1 base, there was a span of 3 bases. This CDR3 has 14 amino acids. This CDR3 reads CASSYSVNTGELFF. The CDR3 DNA sequence: TGTGCCAGCAGTTACTCGGTGAACACCGGGGAGCTGTTTTTT.

CDR3 amino acids: CASRQEVGYSEAFF. The CDR3 region has the DNA TGTGCCAGCAGACAGGAGGTGGGTTATTCTGAAGCTTTCTTT. The V call is TRBV12-3 or TRBV12-4, the J call TRBJ1-1, with TRBD1 as a possible D gene (5 bases). V lost 6 bases and J lost 6, with 17 bases in between. The CDR3 is 14 residues long.

This clonotype was recorded many times. The chain has TRBV12-3 or TRBV12-4 and TRBJ2-7, with unresolved D. The V end was cut by 0 bases, the J end by 5 bases, with 17 bases between. The CDR3 extends over 16 amino acids. The CDR3 loop is CASSLASTRVENEQYF. The CDR3 nucleotides read TGTGCCAGCAGTTTAGCCTCTACAAGGGTGGAGAACGAGCAGTACTTC.

At least ten counts were recorded for this clonotype. The V gene is TRBV20-1, the J gene TRBJ2-7; TRBD2 agrees at 14 bases. CDR1 and CDR2 from the germline V gene are DFQATT and SNEGSKA (reference sequence). The CDR3 contains 14 residues. With V trimmed by 5 bases and J by 6 bases, 6 bases remained unmatched. The CDR3 bases are TGCAGTGCTGCCGGGACTAGCGGGAGCAGCGAGCAGTACTTC. Amino acids: CSAAGTSGSSEQYF.

V usage is TRBV6-1 and J usage is TRBJ2-3; the D gene is possibly TRBD2 (6 bases). CDR1 is MNHNS, CDR2 SASEGT, per germline. Deletions cut 5 bases from V and 6 bases from J, with 12 bases between. This CDR3 region has 13 residues. This CDR3 is CASSYPGVDTQYF. The CDR3 nucleotides are TGTGCCAGCAGTTATCCGGGGGTGGATACGCAGTATTTT.

The J gene is TRBJ2-7, the V gene TRBV4-1, with D possibly being TRBD1 (8 bases). This CDR3 contains 20 residues. V shed 1 base and J shed 6 bases, with 31 bases lying between them. Germline V gene data show CDR1 as MGHRA and CDR2 as YSYEKL. DNA of the CDR3: TGCGCCAGCAGCCAAGCCTTTCCGGGGGGTCCGACAGGGGAAAGTAGCGAGCAGTACTTC. Its protein product is CASSQAFPGGPTGESSEQYF.

Comment on this clonotype: This may be a read error: a much more frequent sequence differs by one nucleotide. The rearrangement uses TRBV6-1 and TRBJ1-5, with D possibly TRBD1 on 5 matching bases. V lost 6 bases and J lost 2, with 8 bases in between. The germline CDR1 and CDR2 sequences are MNHNS and SASEGT. The CDR3 spans 13 residues. The CDR3 DNA is TGTGCCAGCAGGGGGGATCGCAATCAGCCCCAGCATTTT. It translates to CASRGDRNQPQHF.

In its sample, this clonotype was seen a few times. Mismatch with germline at one junction end may stem from a read error. The chain uses TRBV4-1 and TRBJ2-1; possibly TRBD2 for D (5 bases). The CDR3 length is 16 residues. The V gene's germline CDR1 is MGHRA and CDR2 YSYEKL. The DNA for the CDR3 is TGCGCCAGCAGCCAAGATGAGGCTAGCTCCCACAATGAGCAGTTCTTC. Translating gives CASSQDEASSHNEQFF.

Comments on this clonotype: This clone may be a read error of a much larger clone one base away. This chain joins TRBV19 and TRBJ1-5, with D unresolved. The V gene lost 8 bases and the J gene lost 7 bases, with 12 bases spanning the gap. This CDR3 region has 12 residues. The germline V gene encodes CDR1 LNHDA and CDR2 SQIVND (reference sequence). CDR3 protein: CASGYFRQPQHF. The DNA for the CDR3 is TGTGCCAGTGGTTATTTTAGGCAGCCCCAGCATTTT.

The chain employs TRBV7-9 and TRBJ2-4; 9 bases align to TRBD2. In germline, CDR1 is SEHNR, CDR2 FQNEAQ (reference sequence). This CDR3 has 15 amino acids. J gave up 5 bases and V 6 bases, and 8 bases lay outside the gene matches. CDR3 loop: CASSPRGGLENIQYF. CDR3 DNA: TGTGCCAGCAGTCCGCGGGGGGGCCTGGAAAACATTCAGTACTTC. Together with reference TRBV7-9 and TRBJ2-4, the CDR3 gives the full variable domain: DTGVSQNPRHKITKRGQNVTFRCDPISEHNRLYWYRQTLGQGPEFLTYFQNEAQLEKSRLLSDRFSAERPKGSFSTLEIQRTEQGDSAMYLCASSPRGGLENIQYFGAGTRLSVL.

This clonotype has at least ten counts. V is TRBV11-3 and J is TRBJ1-3; 7 positions match TRBD1. V dropped 6 bases and J dropped 0; count of bases not matched to a gene: 5. The V gene's germline CDR1 is SGHNT and CDR2 YENEEA. The CDR3 runs 15 residues. CDR3 amino acids: CASSSGTDSGNTIYF. CDR3 bases: TGTGCCAGCAGTTCCGGGACAGACTCTGGAAACACCATATATTTT. The full variable domain, completed using reference TRBV11-3 and TRBJ1-3, is EAGVVQSPRYKIIEKKQPVAFWCNPISGHNTLYWYLQNLGQGPELLIRYENEEAVDDSQLPKDRFSAERLKGVDSTLKIQPAELGDSAVYLCASSSGTDSGNTIYFGEGSWLTVV.

This clonotype was observed at least ten times. V is TRBV2 and J is TRBJ1-2; D not resolved. The CDR3 has 13 residues. The V gene lost 2 bases and the J gene lost 3 bases, with 7 bases spanning the gap. Germline CDR1 reads SNHLY; CDR2 reads FYNNEI. The CDR3 reads CASSERAHYGYTF. The DNA of the CDR3 is TGTGCCAGCAGTGAAAGGGCCCACTATGGCTACACCTTC.

This clonotype was counted ten times or more. The J gene is TRBJ2-1, the V gene TRBV27; the D gene is possibly TRBD1 (6 bases). Germline V gene data show CDR1 as MNHEY and CDR2 as SMNVEV (reference sequence). The germline V and J ends were trimmed by 5 bases and 4 bases, with 15 bases remaining between them. The CDR3 contains 15 residues. The CDR3 nucleotides read TGTGCCAGCAGTACTAGGACAGCCTCTTACAATGAGCAGTTCTTC. It is translated as CASSTRTASYNEQFF.

V and J are TRBV6-1 and TRBJ1-4, with 7 bases matching TRBD1. From germline, CDR1 is MNHNS and CDR2 SASEGT. This CDR3 spans 16 amino acids. The V and J ends lost 6 bases and 12 bases, in that order; junction bases with no gene match: 19. The CDR3: CASSTTRDSLMRELFF. CDR3 in DNA: TGTGCCAGCAGCACCACCCGGGACAGCCTAATGAGGGAACTGTTTTTT.

This clonotype was found many times. The chain couples TRBV12-3 or TRBV12-4 to TRBJ1-5, with 12 nucleotides matching TRBD1. This CDR3 has 15 residues. V trimming: 5 bases; J trimming: 3 bases; junction bases outside the gene matches: 2. CDR3 region: CASSGTGGVNQPQHF. The CDR3 nucleotides are TGTGCCAGCAGTGGGACAGGGGGCGTCAATCAGCCCCAGCATTTT.

This clonotype was detected many times. This sequence joins TRBV10-3 and TRBJ1-4; D remains unclear. CDR1 ENHRY and CDR2 SYGVKD come from the germline V gene. Trimming took 0 bases from V and 2 from J, leaving 7 bases between them. The CDR3 totals 15 residues. The CDR3 sequence: CAISESPVTNEKLFF. In DNA, the CDR3 is TGTGCCATCAGTGAGTCGCCGGTTACTAATGAAAAACTGTTTTTT.

This clonotype was counted ten times or more. V usage is TRBV3-1 and J usage is TRBJ2-5, with D perhaps matching TRBD2 (6 bases). CDR3 length: 15 amino acids. Trimming cost V 0 bases and J 4 bases, with 12 bases left between them. Germline CDR1 reads LGHDT; CDR2 reads YNNKEL (reference sequence). The CDR3 region has the DNA TGTGCCAGCAGCCAAGATGCGGGGCCGGGAGAGACCCAGTACTTC. This translates into CASSQDAGPGETQYF.

The chain couples TRBV9 to TRBJ2-1; 11 bases line up with TRBD2. After removal of 3 bases from V and 5 bases from J, the junction contained 4 bases not matched to a gene. The germline gives CDR1 SGDLS, CDR2 YYNGEE. The CDR3 runs 15 residues. The CDR3 coding sequence is TGTGCCAGCAGCGCACCGGGACTAGCGGACAATGAGCAGTTCTTC. It is translated as CASSAPGLADNEQFF.

This clonotype appeared many times. The J gene is TRBJ1-2, the V gene TRBV2; 8 bases align to TRBD1. This CDR3 contains 14 residues. The trim removed 2 bases at V and 8 bases at J, leaving 7 bases unmatched. Germline V gene sequence: CDR1 SNHLY, CDR2 FYNNEI. CDR3 amino acids: CASSERQGAGGYTF. For the CDR3, the DNA is TGTGCCAGCAGTGAAAGGCAGGGGGCAGGCGGCTACACCTTC.

Ten or more counts support this clonotype. The CDR3 nucleotides are TGTGCCTGGAGTGTATCGGGAGGGACAGATACGCAGTATTTT. This encodes CAWSVSGGTDTQYF. V is TRBV30 and J is TRBJ2-3, with 8 bases lining up with TRBD2. V shed 0 bases, J shed 3 bases, and the junction held 2 bases outside the gene matches. The CDR3 loop spans 14 amino acids. The germline V gene has CDR1 GTSNPN and CDR2 SVGIG (reference sequence). The complete variable domain, with remaining parts taken from reference TRBV30 and TRBJ2-3, reads SQTIHQWPATLVQPVGSPLSLECTVEGTSNPNLYWYRQAAGRGLQLLFYSVGIGQISSEVPQNLSASRPQDRQFILSSKKLLLSDSGFYLCAWSVSGGTDTQYFGPGTRLTVL.

V is TRBV6-5 and J is TRBJ2-5, with 14 bases aligning to TRBD2. With V trimmed by 2 bases and J by 2 bases, 4 bases remained unmatched. This CDR3 is built from 17 residues. Germline V CDR1 and CDR2: MNHEY, SVGAGI. CDR3 sequence reads: CASSYHGTSGGQETQYF. The DNA for the CDR3 is TGTGCCAGCAGTTACCACGGGACTAGCGGGGGTCAAGAGACCCAGTACTTC.

J is TRBJ2-7 and V is TRBV27; perhaps TRBD2 as D (6 bases). The length of the CDR3 is 14 residues. CDR1 and CDR2 (germline): MNHEY, SMNVEV (reference sequence). Trimming cost V 7 bases and J 5 bases, with 18 bases left between them. As DNA, the CDR3 is TGTGCCAGCACCCCGGGGACCCCGGGGGACGAGCAGTACTTC. It yields the protein CASTPGTPGDEQYF.

This clonotype has ten or more counts. J is TRBJ1-2 and V is TRBV2; D ambiguous. Germline values: CDR1 SNHLY, CDR2 FYNNEI. The V end was cut by 1 base, the J end by 8 bases, with 8 bases between. The CDR3 runs 12 residues. CDR3 nucleotides: TGTGCCAGCAGTGAAGGGCAGGAAGGCTACACCTTC. It is translated as CASSEGQEGYTF.